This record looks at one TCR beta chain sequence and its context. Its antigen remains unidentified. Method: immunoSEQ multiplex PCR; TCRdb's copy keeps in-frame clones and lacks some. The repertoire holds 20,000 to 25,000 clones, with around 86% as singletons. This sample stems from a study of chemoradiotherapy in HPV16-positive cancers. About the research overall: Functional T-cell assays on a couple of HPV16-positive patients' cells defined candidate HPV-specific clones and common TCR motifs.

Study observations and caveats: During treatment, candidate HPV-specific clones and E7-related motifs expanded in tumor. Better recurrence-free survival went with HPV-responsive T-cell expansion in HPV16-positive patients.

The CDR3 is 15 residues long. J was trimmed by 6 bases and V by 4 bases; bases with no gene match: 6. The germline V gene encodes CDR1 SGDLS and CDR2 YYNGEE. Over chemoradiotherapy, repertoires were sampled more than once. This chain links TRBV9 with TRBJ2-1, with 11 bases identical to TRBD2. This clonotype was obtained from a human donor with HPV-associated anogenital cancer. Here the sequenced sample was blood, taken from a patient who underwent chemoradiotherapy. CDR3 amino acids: CASSISSGRSNEQFF. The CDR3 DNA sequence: TGTGCCAGCAGCATCTCTAGCGGGAGGAGCAATGAGCAGTTCTTC.